This T cell receptor beta chain was captured in a study of blood T cell repertoires in COVID-19. Whole-study context: T cells, B-cell-depleted T cells, or PBMCs supplied cDNA or gDNA.

CDR1 is SGHAT, CDR2 FQNNGV, per germline. V was clipped by 5 bases and J by 3 bases, with 14 bases between them. This CDR3 region has 15 residues. Assay used: immunoSEQ multiplex PCR; TCRdb lists only in-frame clones, some missing. The table shows roughly 160,000 clones, with 82% occurring only once. Sequenced sample: peripheral blood. The receptor comes from a woman at least 80 years old with active or convalescent COVID-19. The chain has TRBV11-2 and TRBJ2-1; possibly TRBD2 for D (7 bases). CDR3 bases: TGTGCCAGCAGCCTTAGGGGGGGGTACTACAATGAGCAGTTCTTC. Translated, it gives CASSLRGGYYNEQFF.